Following are 6 T cell receptor beta chains from one sample sequenced in a study of cytomegalovirus exposure and HLA in healthy donors. This PCR relied on a set of 60 Vbeta primers and 13 Jbeta primers. Here immunoSEQ multiplex PCR was the method, and the copy in TCRdb shows in-frame clones only, minus some. The sample lists approximately 82,000 clones, about a tenth occurring once. The sample consisted of PBMCs. The receptors were sampled from a man between 60 and 75 years old in good health and CMV-seropositive.

This clone was picked up a small number of times. The chain links TRBV7-9 to TRBJ1-2, with D uncertain. Trimming pared 5 bases from V and 2 bases from J, leaving 6 bases between. The CDR3 runs 12 residues. Germline loops: CDR1 SEHNR, CDR2 FQNEAQ (reference sequence). The CDR3 sequence: CASSPTNYGYTF. The CDR3 region has the DNA TGTGCCAGCAGCCCAACAAACTATGGCTACACCTTC.

This clone was counted only a few times. This chain joins TRBV5-8 and TRBJ1-5; a possible D gene is TRBD1 (6 bases). V lost 5 bases and J 5 bases, leaving 8 bases between the germline ends. The CDR3 is 12 amino acids. CDR1 and CDR2 (germline): SGHTS, YDEGEE. Here the CDR3 DNA reads TGTGCCAGCAGTTACAGGGATCAGCCCCAGCATTTT. Translation gives CASSYRDQPQHF.

The rearrangement joins TRBV30 to TRBJ2-5; D unclear. Per the germline V gene, CDR1 is GTSNPN and CDR2 is SVGIG (reference sequence). This CDR3 is 11 amino acids long. With 8 bases removed from V and 5 bases from J, the gap between germline ends came to 12 bases. CDR3 region: CALSVVETQYF. The CDR3 DNA reads TGTGCCCTTTCCGTAGTGGAGACCCAGTACTTC.

V gene TRBV18 combines with J gene TRBJ2-7; D is perhaps TRBD2 (5 bases). CDR3 length equals 14 residues. Germline V gives CDR1 KGHSH, CDR2 LQKENI. Trimming removed 6 bases from V and 6 bases from J, with 18 bases in between. CDR3 sequence reads: CASSGGEGVGEQYF. The DNA of the CDR3 is TGTGCCAGCTCGGGTGGAGAGGGAGTGGGCGAGCAGTACTTC.

The gene calls are TRBV19 and TRBJ1-5; a weak D match, TRBD1 (6 bases). Looked up from germline, CDR1 is LNHDA and CDR2 is SQIVND (reference sequence). Deletions cut 8 bases from V and 0 bases from J, with 14 bases between. CDR3 length: 15 amino acids. The CDR3 coding sequence is TGTGCCAGTGGGAGGGACATAAGTAGCAATCAGCCCCAGCATTTT. Protein: CASGRDISSNQPQHF.

The chain has TRBV5-1 and TRBJ1-1; D is undetermined. The CDR3 runs 13 residues. Germline V lookup: CDR1 SGHRS, CDR2 YFSETQ. V was cut by 6 bases and J by 5 bases, with 14 bases left in between. The chain's CDR3 is CASTSGLGTEAFF. CDR3 coding DNA: TGCGCCAGCACGTCAGGTTTAGGTACTGAAGCTTTCTTT.